Listed here are 32 T cell receptor beta chains from one sample, sequenced in a study of spatial heterogeneity in lung cancer. Whole-study findings and limits: Counts of expanded alpha and beta TCRs within tumors tracked the tumor nonsynonymous mutation count.

Each CDR3 protein is one row after TCRdb ran MiXCR on the 5' RACE reads. The sample holds 7,000 to 9,500 distinct CDR3 sequences, approximately 5% seen once. Time point described: sample taken at primary tumor resection. What these receptors recognize is not known. The sample consisted of lung tumor tissue, taken at surgery. The receptors stem from a female donor with early-stage non-small cell lung cancer.

The CDR3 region has the DNA TGTGCCAGCAGCTTAGCGGGACAGGGGGCATATAATTCACCCCTCCACTTT. Its translation is CASSLAGQGAYNSPLHF. The V call is TRBV7-9, the J call TRBJ1-6; 12 bases agree with TRBD1. From germline, CDR1 is SEHNR and CDR2 FQNEAQ (reference sequence). V lost 0 bases and J lost 4; bases outside the gene matches: 1. The CDR3 has 17 residues.

V is TRBV27 and J is TRBJ1-1; D is ambiguous. Trimming pared 10 bases from V and 3 bases from J, leaving 15 bases between. Germline-derived CDR1 and CDR2 are MNHEY and SMNVEV (reference sequence). The CDR3 runs 13 residues. The CDR3 DNA sequence: TGTGCCACAGGACCTCCCTCGGACACTGAAGCTTTCTTT. As protein: CATGPPSDTEAFF.

This clonotype is labeled medium-sized. This chain connects TRBV7-2 to TRBJ1-2, with 9 positions matching TRBD1. J lost 5 bases, V lost 5 bases, and 9 bases had no gene match. The CDR3 is 15 residues long. CDR1 is SGHTA, CDR2 FQGNSA, per germline. In DNA form, the CDR3 reads TGTGCCAGCAGCATCGGACAGGGGTCCCAATATGGCTACACCTTC. The encoded protein is CASSIGQGSQYGYTF.

Many counts were recorded for this clonotype. The V call is TRBV7-2, the J call TRBJ2-5; possibly TRBD1 for D (6 bases). V lost 0 bases to trimming and J lost 0 bases, with 8 bases between them. The V gene's germline CDR1 is SGHTA and CDR2 FQGNSA. There are 15 residues in the CDR3. CDR3 protein: CASSLAGTNQETQYF. The CDR3 nucleotides read TGTGCCAGCAGCTTAGCCGGGACAAACCAAGAGACCCAGTACTTC.

This clonotype was observed many times. The CDR3 here is CASSPVVGTYEQYF. CDR3 nucleotides: TGTGCCAGCAGCCCCGTAGTGGGGACCTACGAGCAGTACTTC. This chain joins TRBV7-9 and TRBJ2-7; no reliable D call. CDR1 is SEHNR, CDR2 FQNEAQ, per germline (reference sequence). With 5 bases removed from V and 2 bases from J, the gap between germline ends came to 13 bases. The CDR3 extends over 14 amino acids.

This clonotype has a count of ten or more. The chain employs TRBV20-1 and TRBJ1-1; the match to TRBD1 covers 8 bases. Unmatched junction bases numbered 15, after V lost 1 base and J lost 11 bases. The CDR3 is made up of 15 amino acids. Germline assignment: CDR1 DFQATT and CDR2 SNEGSKA (reference sequence). In DNA, the CDR3 is TGCAGTGCTAGAGCCTCCCCTAAGCTACAGGGGGTGGCTTTCTTT. This sequence encodes CSARASPKLQGVAFF.

This clonotype was counted at least ten times. The V call is TRBV4-2, the J call TRBJ2-2; 10 nucleotides agree with TRBD2. The trim removed 0 bases at V and 7 bases at J, leaving 14 bases unmatched. Germline loops: CDR1 LGHNA, CDR2 YNFKEQ. The CDR3 has 19 amino acids. Here the CDR3 reads CASSQEHTGLAGEYGELFF. CDR3 sequence (DNA): TGTGCCAGCAGCCAAGAGCACACGGGCCTAGCGGGAGAGTACGGGGAGCTGTTTTTT.

By share, this clonotype ranks as medium-sized (0.01 to 0.1%). The chain employs TRBV19 and TRBJ2-7, with 10 bases fitting TRBD2. Germline V gives CDR1 LNHDA, CDR2 SQIVND (reference sequence). J gave up 0 bases and V 5 bases, and 4 bases lay outside the gene matches. The CDR3 is 15 amino acids. CDR3 nucleotide sequence: TGTGCCAGTAGTCCAAGGACTAGCGGCTCCTACGAGCAGTACTTC. It translates to CASSPRTSGSYEQYF.

This clonotype appeared many times. The genes are TRBV29-1 and TRBJ2-6; D assignment may be TRBD1 or TRBD2 (6 bases each). The CDR3 has 15 residues. Looked up from germline, CDR1 is SQVTM and CDR2 is ANQGSEA. Between the trimmed V and J ends, which lost 4 bases and 2 bases, there was a span of 12 bases. Here the CDR3 reads CSVGAGEAGANVLTF. Written as DNA, the CDR3 is TGCAGCGTTGGGGCAGGGGAGGCTGGGGCCAACGTCCTGACTTTC.

In regard to this clonotype: An end of the junction differs from the germline gene, which may be a read error. The chain uses TRBV7-2 and TRBJ2-5; a possible D gene is TRBD2 (6 bases). From germline, CDR1 is SGHTA and CDR2 FQGNSA. The CDR3 extends over 15 amino acids. CDR3 protein: CASSHRGKIEETPYF. CDR3 DNA sequence: TGTGCCAGCTCCCACCGGGGGAAGATCGAAGAGACCCCGTACTTC.

In its sample, this clonotype ranks as medium-sized (0.01 to 0.1%). The V and J genes are TRBV3-1 and TRBJ1-1; 10 nucleotides align to TRBD1. The CDR3 runs to 16 residues. Trimming at V came to 0 bases and at J to 7 bases, leaving 8 bases not matched to a gene. Germline V CDR1 and CDR2: LGHDT, YNNKEL (reference sequence). CDR3 region: CASSQDGTGAGFEAFF. As DNA, the CDR3 is TGTGCCAGCAGCCAAGATGGGACAGGGGCCGGTTTTGAAGCTTTCTTT.

At least ten counts were recorded for this clonotype. V gene TRBV5-1 combines with J gene TRBJ2-3; 11 positions agree with TRBD2. Germline V gene lookup returns CDR1 SGHRS and CDR2 YFSETQ. With V trimmed by 0 bases and J by 0 bases, 6 bases remained unmatched. The CDR3 length is 18 residues. This CDR3 is CASSLGLAGGRSTDTQYF. The CDR3 DNA is TGCGCCAGCAGCTTGGGGCTAGCGGGAGGCCGAAGCACAGATACGCAGTATTTT.

This clonotype was seen at least ten times. The chain recombines TRBV12-3 or TRBV12-4 with TRBJ1-2; no definite D call. The CDR3 contains 11 residues. The ends were cut back, 6 bases at V and 7 bases at J, with 9 bases in the middle. The CDR3 DNA reads TGTGCCAGCAGAGTCAAAGGTGGCTACACCTTC. Translating gives CASRVKGGYTF.

This clonotype occurred many times. V gene TRBV6-1 combines with J gene TRBJ2-2, with TRBD2 matching 11 bases. Trimming cost V 1 base and J 3 bases; bases outside gene matches: 4. The CDR3 is made up of 17 amino acids. Looked up from germline, CDR1 is MNHNS and CDR2 is SASEGT. The CDR3 DNA sequence: TGTGCCAGCAGTGAAGTTAGCGGGGGGGCTCACACCGGGGAGCTGTTTTTT. Its protein product is CASSEVSGGAHTGELFF.

This rearrangement joins TRBV6-5 to TRBJ2-2, with D unresolved. With 5 bases removed from V and 4 bases from J, the gap between germline ends came to 11 bases. The CDR3 has 14 amino acids. Germline assignment: CDR1 MNHEY and CDR2 SVGAGI. CDR3 region: CASSPSLGTGELFF. The CDR3 DNA sequence: TGTGCCAGCAGTCCCTCTTTGGGCACCGGGGAGCTGTTTTTT.

This clonotype is medium-sized (0.01 to 0.1%). The V gene is TRBV10-3, the J gene TRBJ2-3; 7 nucleotides match TRBD1. There are 15 residues in the CDR3. V lost 5 bases, J lost 2 bases, and 7 bases stayed unmatched. CDR1 is ENHRY, CDR2 SYGVKD, per germline. CDR3: CAISPGTANTDTQYF. The CDR3 DNA follows: TGTGCCATCAGTCCCGGGACAGCGAACACAGATACGCAGTATTTT.

At least ten counts were recorded for this clonotype. J is TRBJ1-1 and V is TRBV29-1; D is uncertain. Germline V gene data show CDR1 as SQVTM and CDR2 as ANQGSEA. There are 12 residues in the CDR3. Trimming took off 7 bases at V and 1 base at J, with 10 bases between the two ends. For the CDR3, the DNA is TGCAGCGCTGGAGAGCCGAACACTGAAGCTTTCTTT. It is translated as CSAGEPNTEAFF.

This clonotype occurred many times. This chain connects TRBV20-1 to TRBJ2-6; perhaps TRBD1 as D (6 bases). V dropped 2 bases and J dropped 4 bases, with 15 bases sitting between them. Germline loops: CDR1 DFQATT, CDR2 SNEGSKA (reference sequence). This CDR3 is 16 amino acids long. The CDR3 sequence: CSARIQGSRGANVLTF. The CDR3 bases are TGCAGTGCTAGAATTCAGGGGAGCCGAGGGGCCAACGTCCTGACTTTC.

This clonotype was seen ten or more times. The chain joins TRBV20-1 to TRBJ2-7, with a possible D match to TRBD1 (5 bases). The CDR3 is 13 residues long. Trimming removed 5 bases at V and 3 bases at J, with 14 bases between. The germline V gene has CDR1 DFQATT and CDR2 SNEGSKA (reference sequence). CDR3 in amino acids: CSAPGRGHYEQYF. The CDR3, as DNA: TGCAGTGCTCCTGGTAGGGGTCACTACGAGCAGTACTTC.

As concerns this clonotype: This could be a read error, since a much larger clone is one nucleotide away. The genes are TRBV2 and TRBJ2-2; no clear D gene. Looked up from germline, CDR1 is SNHLY and CDR2 is FYNNEI. The CDR3 sequence is 14 residues long. The V and J ends lost 5 bases and 3 bases respectively, with 10 bases between them. The CDR3 bases are TGTGCCAGCAGTCCCCAGACTCACACCGGGGAGCTGTTTTTT. Translating it yields CASSPQTHTGELFF.

The chain links TRBV20-1 to TRBJ2-7; 7 nucleotides align to TRBD2. Germline V gene data show CDR1 as DFQATT and CDR2 as SNEGSKA (reference sequence). Trimming at V came to 5 bases and at J to 1 base, leaving 5 bases not matched to a gene. The CDR3 sequence is 13 residues long. The CDR3 sequence: CSAAPSGSYEQYF. In DNA, the CDR3 is TGCAGTGCTGCGCCTAGCGGATCCTACGAGCAGTACTTC.

There are many counts of this clonotype. V is TRBV12-3 or TRBV12-4 and J is TRBJ1-4; tentatively, D is TRBD1 (5 bases). The CDR3 runs to 18 residues. V lost 5 bases, J lost 1 base, and 20 bases lay in between. Here the CDR3 DNA reads TGTGCCAGCAGTCTCCGGGACCGAGTGTTCGTAACTAATGAAAAACTGTTTTTT. This gives the protein CASSLRDRVFVTNEKLFF.

This clonotype occurred many times. The chain carries TRBV18 and TRBJ1-1; no definite D call. The CDR3 consists of 13 residues. Per germline, CDR1 KGHSH and CDR2 LQKENI. The V end was cut by 6 bases, the J end by 1 base, with 9 bases between. The CDR3 reads CASSLQANTEAFF. The CDR3 region has the DNA TGTGCCAGCTCGCTCCAGGCGAACACTGAAGCTTTCTTT. The full variable domain, with the rest looked up from reference TRBV18 and TRBJ1-1, is NAGVMQNPRHLVRRRGQEARLRCSPMKGHSHVYWYRQLPEEGLKFMVYLQKENIIDESGMPKERFSAEFPKEGPSILRIQQVVRGDSAAYFCASSLQANTEAFFGQGTRLTVV.

This clonotype was seen many times. The chain has TRBV27 and TRBJ2-5; 7 positions agree with TRBD1. The CDR3 loop spans 14 amino acids. Germline V CDR1 and CDR2: MNHEY, SMNVEV (reference sequence). Germline trimming cut 7 bases from V and 5 bases from J; bases unmatched to any gene: 10. The CDR3 loop reads CASNQGTEGETQYF. CDR3 sequence (DNA): TGTGCCAGCAATCAAGGGACAGAAGGGGAGACCCAGTACTTC.

This clonotype came up many times. J is TRBJ1-2 and V is TRBV30, with 8 positions matching TRBD1. The germline V gene encodes CDR1 GTSNPN and CDR2 SVGIG (reference sequence). V was pared by 5 bases and J by 5 bases, with 10 bases of the junction left unmatched. The CDR3 sequence is 14 residues long. The CDR3 sequence is CAWGSATGVYGYTF. The CDR3 DNA follows: TGTGCCTGGGGGAGTGCGACAGGGGTGTATGGCTACACCTTC.

V usage is TRBV6-1 and J usage is TRBJ2-7; 8 bases agree with TRBD1. The CDR3 has 12 amino acids. CDR1 is MNHNS, CDR2 SASEGT, per germline. Germline trimming cut 5 bases from V and 6 bases from J; bases unmatched to any gene: 3. CDR3 protein: CASSPTGGEQYF. The CDR3 nucleotides are TGTGCCAGCAGTCCTACAGGGGGCGAGCAGTACTTC.

This clonotype was picked up many times. The chain links TRBV20-1 to TRBJ2-5, with D possibly matching TRBD1 (5 bases). This CDR3 has 12 amino acids. Trimming took 8 bases from V and 4 from J, leaving 14 bases between them. Germline CDR1 DFQATT, CDR2 SNEGSKA (reference sequence). The CDR3 reads CSMVGLGETQYF. CDR3 DNA: TGCAGTATGGTGGGGCTCGGAGAGACCCAGTACTTC.

This clonotype was seen repeatedly, ten times or more. The chain is built from TRBV6-2 or TRBV6-3 and TRBJ1-5; D possibly corresponds to TRBD1 (5 bases). CDR1 and CDR2 from the germline V gene are MNHEY and SVGEGT. The CDR3 contains 13 residues. V dropped 6 bases and J dropped 5 bases, with 11 bases sitting between them. The CDR3 DNA follows: TGTGCCAGCAGCCTACAGGTTTATCAGCCCCAGCATTTT. Protein: CASSLQVYQPQHF.

This clonotype has at least ten counts. This chain uses TRBV5-1 with TRBJ2-5; maybe TRBD2 (6 bases). Germline V gene data show CDR1 as SGHRS and CDR2 as YFSETQ. V was pared by 3 bases and J by 7 bases, with 19 bases between. The CDR3 extends over 15 amino acids. The DNA for the CDR3 is TGCGCCAGCAGCTGGGATGGCGGGGCGCAGGGGACCCAGTACTTC. Encoded protein: CASSWDGGAQGTQYF.

This clonotype was recorded many times. The CDR3 region has the DNA TGTGCCAGCAGTCACAGGTCCGATGAGCAGTTCTTC. Its translation: CASSHRSDEQFF. J is TRBJ2-1 and V is TRBV6-1, with a possible D match to TRBD1 (5 bases). The V and J ends lost 5 bases and 8 bases respectively, with 10 bases between them. CDR1 and CDR2 from the germline V gene are MNHNS and SASEGT. The CDR3 has 12 amino acids.

There are many counts of this clonotype. The chain combines TRBV20-1 with TRBJ2-1, with 7 bases identical to TRBD2. The trim removed 1 base at V and 9 bases at J, leaving 12 bases unmatched. The CDR3 sequence is 15 residues long. Germline loops: CDR1 DFQATT, CDR2 SNEGSKA (reference sequence). The CDR3 sequence: CSARVTAGSFVEQFF. CDR3 bases: TGCAGTGCTAGAGTTACAGCGGGATCGTTTGTTGAGCAGTTCTTC.

This clonotype was seen many times. The chain combines TRBV12-3 or TRBV12-4 with TRBJ1-1; possible D gene TRBD1, 5 bases. Deletions cut 1 base from V and 5 bases from J, with 14 bases between. The CDR3 spans 15 residues. This CDR3 is CASSLGWGTGTEAFF. CDR3 DNA sequence: TGTGCCAGCAGTTTAGGGTGGGGGACGGGTACTGAAGCTTTCTTT.